The TCR beta chain described here comes from a study of blood T cell repertoires in COVID-19. Study-wide context: Acute and convalescent COVID-19 specimens originated in the United States, Italy and Spain.

Seattle cases were enrolled at active infection and followed longitudinally. Original processing notes: Amplification of reference gene primers was used by the study to estimate nucleated cell counts. The assay was immunoSEQ multiplex PCR, and TCRdb's table has in-frame clones only and misses some. V, J and clone size are taken as reported in that table, and D and trimming were inferred from the DNA itself. The sample consists of 230,000 or so clones, more than 80% of them appearing once. Trimming at V came to 5 bases and at J to 5 bases, leaving 22 bases not matched to a gene. Germline-derived CDR1 and CDR2 are KGHSH and LQKENI. The CDR3 length is 21 residues.

The source of this sequence is a woman aged 80 or older with COVID-19, enrolled during active disease. Sequenced: peripheral blood. The V call is TRBV18, the J call TRBJ1-6, with 9 bases that match TRBD1. Here the CDR3 DNA reads TGTGCCAGCTCATCGTTCACTCCGGGACAGGGCTCGAAGAGGAATAATTCACCCCTCCACTTT. Translating gives CASSSFTPGQGSKRNNSPLHF.